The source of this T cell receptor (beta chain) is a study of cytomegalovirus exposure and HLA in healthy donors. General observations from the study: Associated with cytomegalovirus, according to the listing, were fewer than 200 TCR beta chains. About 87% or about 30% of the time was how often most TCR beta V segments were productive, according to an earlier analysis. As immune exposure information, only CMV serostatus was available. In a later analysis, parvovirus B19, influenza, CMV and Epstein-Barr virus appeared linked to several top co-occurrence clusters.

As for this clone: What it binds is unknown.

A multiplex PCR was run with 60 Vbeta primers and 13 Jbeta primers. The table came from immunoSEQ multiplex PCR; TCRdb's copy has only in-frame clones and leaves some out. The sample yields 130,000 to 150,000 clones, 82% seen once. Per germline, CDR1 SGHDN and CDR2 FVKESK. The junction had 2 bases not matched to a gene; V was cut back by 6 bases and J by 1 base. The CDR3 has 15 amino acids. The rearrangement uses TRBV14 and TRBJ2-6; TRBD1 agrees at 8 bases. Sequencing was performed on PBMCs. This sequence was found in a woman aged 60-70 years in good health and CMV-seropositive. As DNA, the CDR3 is TGTGCCAGCAGTCGACAGGGGTCTGGGGCCAACGTCCTGACTTTC. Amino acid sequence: CASSRQGSGANVLTF.